Listed here are 23 T cell receptor beta chains from one sample, sequenced in a study of shared clonotypes between healthy human individuals. Profiled with immunoSEQ multiplex PCR; TCRdb holds only in-frame clones, not every one. The sample includes 850,000 to 1,100,000 clones, approximately 80% of them seen just once. Sequences were obtained from memory CD4+ T cells from PBMCs. Documented subset: CD45RA-negative fraction. These TCRs come from a young man in good health. Some clones in this sample may be carry-over from other donors' samples.

The sample holds one count of this clone. This chain joins TRBV11-2 and TRBJ2-2; no firm D call. CDR1 is SGHAT, CDR2 FQNNGV, per germline. V was shortened by 4 bases and J by 0 bases, with 3 bases between the two germline ends. This CDR3 has 13 amino acids. The CDR3: CASSWSNTGELFF. The DNA of the CDR3 is TGTGCCAGCAGCTGGTCGAACACCGGGGAGCTGTTTTTT.

The chain combines TRBV5-6 with TRBJ1-5; possibly TRBD1 for D (5 bases). The CDR3 loop spans 15 amino acids. Trimming left V 4 bases short and J 3 bases short, with 14 bases between. Germline CDR1 is SGHDT and CDR2 is YYEEEE. CDR3 sequence (DNA): TGTGCCAGCAGCCTAAGGGAGACAGACAATCAGCCCCAGCATTTT. It encodes CASSLRETDNQPQHF.

This chain links TRBV9 with TRBJ2-7; D possibly corresponds to TRBD2 (5 bases). In germline, CDR1 is SGDLS, CDR2 YYNGEE. The CDR3 is 15 amino acids. The V gene lost 0 bases and the J gene lost 2 bases, with 12 bases spanning the gap. CDR3 bases: TGTGCCAGCAGCGTAGGGTCGGACTCAGCCTACGAGCAGTACTTC. This sequence encodes CASSVGSDSAYEQYF.

On this clone: Within the sample, other DNA sequences also encode this same CDR3. The chain uses TRBV7-3 and TRBJ1-1; D possibly corresponds to TRBD1 (6 bases). The V and J ends lost 1 base and 0 bases respectively, with 6 bases between them. Germline V gene lookup returns CDR1 SGHTA and CDR2 FQGTGA. This CDR3 has 14 amino acids. Here the CDR3 reads CASSLNRVNTEAFF. In DNA form, the CDR3 reads TGTGCCAGCAGCTTAAACAGGGTGAACACTGAAGCTTTCTTT.

The chain couples TRBV5-1 to TRBJ2-3; tentatively, D is TRBD2 (6 bases). The CDR3 has 16 residues. Germline CDR1 is SGHRS and CDR2 is YFSETQ. V shed 5 bases and J shed 1 base, with 17 bases lying between them. CDR3 amino acids: CASSEGLAGRTDTQYF. CDR3 in DNA: TGCGCCAGCAGTGAGGGTCTCGCGGGACGCACAGATACGCAGTATTTT.

This sequence joins TRBV21-1 and TRBJ2-1; the table calls TRBD2, which could not be checked here. TRBV21-1 is a listed pseudogene. The CDR3 has 19 residues. The CDR3 loop is CASSQGGLAGNTSYNEQFF. As DNA, the CDR3 is TGTGCCAGCAGCCAAGGGGGACTAGCGGGGAATACCTCCTACAATGAGCAGTTCTTC.

The chain employs TRBV18 and TRBJ1-3; possibly TRBD1 for D (5 bases). CDR1 is KGHSH and CDR2 is LQKENI in the germline V gene. V dropped 3 bases and J dropped 4 bases, with 13 bases sitting between them. The CDR3 length is 15 residues. This CDR3 is CASSPARDSGNTIYF. The CDR3 DNA reads TGTGCCAGCTCACCGGCAAGGGACTCCGGAAACACCATATATTTT. The variable domain in full, with the rest retrieved from reference TRBV18 and TRBJ1-3, is NAGVMQNPRHLVRRRGQEARLRCSPMKGHSHVYWYRQLPEEGLKFMVYLQKENIIDESGMPKERFSAEFPKEGPSILRIQQVVRGDSAAYFCASSPARDSGNTIYFGEGSWLTVV.

The chain has TRBV5-4 and TRBJ2-1, with 7 bases lining up with TRBD1. This CDR3 has 15 amino acids. V lost 4 bases to trimming and J lost 2 bases; unmatched junction nucleotides: 6. Germline lookup yields CDR1 SGHNT and CDR2 YYREEE (reference sequence). The CDR3 region has the DNA TGTGCCAGCAGCCCCGACAGGGCCGCCTACAATGAGCAGTTCTTC. This codes for CASSPDRAAYNEQFF.

This rearrangement joins TRBV19 to TRBJ1-1; 10 nucleotides line up with TRBD1. The germline V gene encodes CDR1 LNHDA and CDR2 SQIVND (reference sequence). After removal of 7 bases from V and 6 bases from J, the junction contained 8 bases not matched to a gene. The CDR3 contains 14 residues. CDR3 sequence (DNA): TGTGCCAGTAATGTCGACAGGGGGCAGGCTGAAGCTTTCTTT. It encodes CASNVDRGQAEAFF. Full variable domain (missing parts from reference TRBV19 and TRBJ1-1): DGGITQSPKYLFRKEGQNVTLSCEQNLNHDAMYWYRQDPGQGLRLIYYSQIVNDFQKGDIAEGYSVSREKKESFPLTVTSAQKNPTAFYLCASNVDRGQAEAFFGQGTRLTVV.

J is TRBJ1-5 and V is TRBV21-1; TRBD1 was called by the table and not checked on the DNA. TRBV21-1 is described as a pseudogene. The CDR3 sequence is 18 residues long. The CDR3 DNA sequence: TGTGCCAGCAGCAAAGTTGGTGACAGGGGTCCGCGCAATCAGCCCCAGCATTTT. Translation: CASSKVGDRGPRNQPQHF.

V gene TRBV2 combines with J gene TRBJ2-7, with a tentative D call TRBD2 (5 bases). The CDR3 loop spans 15 amino acids. Germline lookup yields CDR1 SNHLY and CDR2 FYNNEI. Trimming cost V 1 base and J 6 bases, with 16 bases left between them. CDR3 DNA: TGTGCCAGCAGTGAAGAGGAGGCAGTGATAGGCGAGCAGTACTTC. Its translation: CASSEEEAVIGEQYF.

The rearrangement uses TRBV28 and TRBJ1-4; D is perhaps TRBD1 (5 bases). The CDR3 consists of 15 residues. The V and J ends lost 6 bases and 6 bases respectively, with 17 bases between them. CDR1 and CDR2 (germline): MDHEN, SYDVKM. Here the CDR3 reads CASSPPEKGHEKLFF. DNA for the CDR3: TGTGCCAGCAGCCCTCCGGAAAAGGGACATGAAAAACTGTTTTTT.

The rearrangement links TRBV14 to TRBJ1-1; D not certain. Looked up from germline, CDR1 is SGHDN and CDR2 is FVKESK. Trimming took 0 bases from V and 0 from J, leaving 11 bases between them. The CDR3 sequence is 16 residues long. The CDR3 DNA is TGTGCCAGCAGCCAAGAAAGTCGGTGGGTGAACACTGAAGCTTTCTTT. As protein: CASSQESRWVNTEAFF.

A word on this clone: This sample includes further DNA sequences coding for the same CDR3. This rearrangement joins TRBV5-1 to TRBJ2-5, with D maybe TRBD2 (6 bases). The germline V gene encodes CDR1 SGHRS and CDR2 YFSETQ. The CDR3 sequence is 13 residues long. Trimming cost V 4 bases and J 5 bases, with 12 bases left between them. The CDR3 reads CASSPGTEETQYF. CDR3 nucleotide sequence: TGCGCCAGCAGCCCAGGGACTGAGGAGACCCAGTACTTC.

The chain carries TRBV29-1 and TRBJ1-4; D gene unclear. CDR1 is SQVTM, CDR2 ANQGSEA, per germline. This CDR3 has 12 amino acids. CDR3 bases: TGCACCGTGTTAGGTGGTAATGAAAAACTGTTTTTT. Its translation is CTVLGGNEKLFF. The full variable domain, in which reference TRBV29-1 and TRBJ1-4 provide the parts outside the CDR3, is SAVISQKPSRDICQRGTSLTIQCQVDSQVTMMFWYRQQPGQSLTLIATANQGSEATYESGFVIDKFPISRPNLTFSTLTVSNMSPEDSSIYLCTVLGGNEKLFFGSGTQLSVL.

The CDR3 bases are TGTGCCAGCAGCTTAGGTTTGGGACAGGGGCGCTACGAGCAGTACTTC. This translates into CASSLGLGQGRYEQYF. The chain combines TRBV7-2 with TRBJ2-7; 10 bases are a match to TRBD1. Trimming at V came to 1 base and at J to 3 bases, leaving 6 bases not matched to a gene. CDR1 SGHTA and CDR2 FQGNSA come from the germline V gene. The CDR3 has 16 residues.

CDR3 amino acids: CASSPPGGRQNTGELFF. DNA of the CDR3: TGTGCCAGCAGCCCCCCCGGAGGGAGACAAAACACCGGGGAGCTGTTTTTT. V is TRBV12-1 and J is TRBJ2-2; the table's D call, TRBD2, was not checked against the DNA. TRBV12-1 is a recognized pseudogene. The CDR3 sequence is 17 residues long.

This chain connects TRBV18 to TRBJ2-7; D is perhaps TRBD1 (6 bases). Germline-derived CDR1 and CDR2 are KGHSH and LQKENI. This CDR3 region has 12 residues. V was pared by 6 bases and J by 5 bases, with 11 bases between. The CDR3 sequence: CASSYRVHEQYF. Written as DNA, the CDR3 is TGTGCCAGCTCGTACAGGGTTCACGAGCAGTACTTC.

This chain links TRBV5-1 with TRBJ2-3, with D hard to call. The CDR3 contains 18 residues. In germline, CDR1 is SGHRS, CDR2 YFSETQ. V lost 4 bases and J lost 1, with 22 bases in between. The CDR3 sequence: CASSLNGGTHRGTDTQYF. CDR3 nucleotides: TGCGCCAGCAGCCTCAATGGTGGCACCCATCGGGGCACAGATACGCAGTATTTT.

Concerning this clone: One end of the junction fails to match germline, which may point to a read error. CDR3 sequence reads: CASSPVAENTGELPF. Written as DNA, the CDR3 is TGTGCCAGCAGCCCCGTGGCAGAGAACACCGGGGAGCTGCCTTTT. The chain carries TRBV7-3 and TRBJ2-2, with D perhaps TRBD2 (5 bases). The CDR3 has 15 amino acids. Germline lookup yields CDR1 SGHTA and CDR2 FQGTGA.

The genes are TRBV19 and TRBJ2-5; D tentatively reads TRBD1 or TRBD2 (6 bases each). The CDR3 runs to 16 residues. Germline CDR1 and CDR2: LNHDA and SQIVND (reference sequence). V lost 3 bases and J lost 2, with 16 bases in between. CDR3 coding DNA: TGTGCCAGTAGTATCTACTCCGGGGGCCTACAAGAGACCCAGTACTTC. Translating it yields CASSIYSGGLQETQYF.

This sequence joins TRBV14 and TRBJ2-2; 8 positions agree with TRBD1. The CDR3 length is 16 residues. V dropped 2 bases and J dropped 3; count of bases not matched to a gene: 5. Germline assignment: CDR1 SGHDN and CDR2 FVKESK. CDR3 bases: TGTGCCAGCAGCCAATACGGACAGGGTTACACCGGGGAGCTGTTTTTT. Its translation: CASSQYGQGYTGELFF.

The CDR3 region has the DNA TGTGCCTGGAGTGTGGGGATGCCTTACTATGGCTACACCTTC. As protein: CAWSVGMPYYGYTF. This sequence joins TRBV30 and TRBJ1-2, with D hard to call. CDR3 length: 14 amino acids. V was shortened by 0 bases and J by 3 bases, with 11 bases between the two germline ends. Germline V gives CDR1 GTSNPN, CDR2 SVGIG (reference sequence).